This T cell receptor beta chain was observed in a study of shared clonotypes between healthy human individuals. The wider study: Every donor yielded three CD4 naive, three CD4 memory, two CD8 naive and one CD8 memory plate. Overall study results and limits: The diversity represented, both genetic and in exposure history, was limited by few donors.

About this clone: Its specificity is not known.

This table comes from immunoSEQ multiplex PCR, and its TCRdb copy is limited to in-frame clones, with some not included. The table lists around 2.1 million clones, roughly 95% of them singletons, with over 0.1% in the top ten. None of the donors, who were healthy HIV-negative adults, had recently had acute infections or vaccinations. V was pared by 8 bases and J by 8 bases, with 9 bases of the junction left unmatched. CDR1 is MGHRA, CDR2 YSYEKL, per germline. There are 14 residues in the CDR3. Material for sequencing was naive CD4+ T cells sorted from blood. Subset in this sample: CD45RA+ positively selected. The receptor was isolated from a man between 18 and 29 years old in good health. This rearrangement joins TRBV4-1 to TRBJ2-3, with 11 positions matching TRBD2. In nucleotides, the CDR3 is TGCGCCAGCCAGGTAGCGGGGGGGTCGGGTACGCAGTATTTT. Translated: CASQVAGGSGTQYF.